This is a list of T cell receptor beta chains from one sample in a study of T cell responses to AZD1222 COVID-19 vaccine. Using immunoSEQ multiplex PCR, the repertoire was profiled, and TCRdb retains in-frame clones only, with some absent. Of 100,000 to 150,000 clones in the sample, roughly 90% were seen once. The specimen was peripheral blood, collected on day 0 of AZD1222 vaccination. Receptors originate from an adult in good health. Both conserved end residues are part of each CDR3. A D gene is named only where the DNA matches it firmly. Clone size is given for some rows only: seen once, a few or many times, or a class if the clone is expanded.

v_gene: TRBV7-2
d_gene: TRBD2
j_gene: TRBJ2-7
abundance: -
CDR3aa: CASSPTGTSTSEQYF
CDR3nt: TGTGCCAGCAGCCCGACCGGGACTAGTACATCCGAGCAGTACTTC

v_gene: TRBV24-1
d_gene: -
j_gene: TRBJ2-3
abundance: few
CDR3aa: CATSDFGTDTQYF
CDR3nt: TGTGCCACCAGTGATTTCGGCACAGATACGCAGTATTTT

v_gene: TRBV27
d_gene: -
j_gene: TRBJ1-2
abundance: -
CDR3aa: CASSHFGPSSSLPYGYTF
CDR3nt: TGTGCCAGCAGTCATTTCGGTCCCAGTTCCTCCCTACCGTATGGCTACACCTTC

v_gene: TRBV4-1
d_gene: TRBD2
j_gene: TRBJ2-1
abundance: -
CDR3aa: CASSQDGTSGSRVFF
CDR3nt: TGCGCCAGCAGCCAAGACGGGACTAGCGGGAGTCGGGTGTTCTTC

v_gene: TRBV27
d_gene: TRBD2
j_gene: TRBJ2-3
abundance: -
CDR3aa: CASSPRGITTDTQYF
CDR3nt: TGTGCCAGCAGCCCGCGGGGGATCACGACAGATACGCAGTATTTT

v_gene: TRBV6-5
d_gene: TRBD1
j_gene: TRBJ2-5
abundance: -
CDR3aa: CASGQGPQETQYF
CDR3nt: TGTGCCAGCGGACAGGGACCCCAAGAGACCCAGTACTTC

v_gene: TRBV18
d_gene: TRBD2
j_gene: TRBJ2-1
abundance: once
CDR3aa: CASSPPLAGVQNEQFF
CDR3nt: TGTGCCAGCTCACCACCTTTAGCGGGAGTTCAGAATGAGCAGTTCTTC

v_gene: TRBV19
d_gene: -
j_gene: TRBJ2-7
abundance: -
CDR3aa: CASTPTPPILYEQYF
CDR3nt: TGTGCCAGTACTCCTACCCCCCCGATACTCTACGAGCAGTACTTC

v_gene: TRBV27
d_gene: TRBD1
j_gene: TRBJ1-6
abundance: -
CDR3aa: CASGHTGATSPLHF
CDR3nt: TGTGCCAGCGGCCATACAGGGGCTACTTCACCCCTCCACTTT

v_gene: TRBV7-3
d_gene: TRBD2
j_gene: TRBJ2-3
abundance: -
CDR3aa: CASSLRLAGLTDTQYF
CDR3nt: TGTGCCAGCAGCTTACGACTAGCGGGGCTCACAGATACGCAGTATTTT

v_gene: TRBV3-1/TRBV3-2
d_gene: -
j_gene: TRBJ2-7
abundance: -
CDR3aa: CASQRDRHEQYF
CDR3nt: TGTGCCAGCCAGCGGGACAGGCACGAGCAGTACTTC

v_gene: TRBV3-1/TRBV3-2
d_gene: -
j_gene: TRBJ1-1
abundance: -
CDR3aa: CASSQDSVGYTEAFF
CDR3nt: TGTGCCAGCAGCCAAGATAGCGTAGGTTACACTGAAGCTTTCTTT

v_gene: TRBV5-6
d_gene: -
j_gene: TRBJ1-1
abundance: -
CDR3aa: CASSLVRGNPTEAFF
CDR3nt: TGTGCCAGCAGCTTGGTGCGCGGGAACCCGACTGAAGCTTTCTTT

v_gene: TRBV10-3
d_gene: TRBD1
j_gene: TRBJ2-7
abundance: -
CDR3aa: CAIRGQGFNEQYF
CDR3nt: TGTGCCATCAGAGGACAGGGTTTCAACGAGCAGTACTTC

v_gene: TRBV6-1
d_gene: -
j_gene: TRBJ2-1
abundance: -
CDR3aa: CASSEAGEVNEQFF
CDR3nt: TGTGCCAGCAGTGAAGCGGGAGAAGTAAATGAGCAGTTCTTC

v_gene: TRBV7-9
d_gene: -
j_gene: TRBJ1-5
abundance: -
CDR3aa: CASSLGTGNQPQHF
CDR3nt: TGTGCCAGCAGCTTAGGGACAGGCAATCAGCCCCAGCATTTT

v_gene: TRBV5-5
d_gene: TRBD1
j_gene: TRBJ2-1
abundance: -
CDR3aa: CASSGWTGVNEQFF
CDR3nt: TGTGCCAGCAGCGGATGGACAGGGGTGAATGAGCAGTTCTTC

v_gene: TRBV7-7
d_gene: TRBD2
j_gene: TRBJ2-2
abundance: -
CDR3aa: CASSPRLAGGSAGELFF
CDR3nt: TGTGCTAGCAGCCCCCGACTAGCGGGAGGCAGTGCAGGGGAGCTGTTTTTT

v_gene: TRBV5-8
d_gene: -
j_gene: TRBJ2-7
abundance: -
CDR3aa: CASSIATKGEQYF
CDR3nt: TGTGCCAGCTCCATCGCGACAAAGGGCGAGCAGTACTTC

v_gene: TRBV5-4
d_gene: -
j_gene: TRBJ2-3
abundance: -
CDR3aa: CASSLAGVTDTQYF
CDR3nt: TGTGCCAGCAGCTTGGCGGGAGTCACAGATACGCAGTATTTT

v_gene: TRBV2
d_gene: TRBD2
j_gene: TRBJ2-1
abundance: -
CDR3aa: CASTEGLAGINEQFF
CDR3nt: TGTGCCAGCACTGAGGGACTAGCGGGGATTAATGAGCAGTTCTTC

v_gene: TRBV18
d_gene: -
j_gene: TRBJ1-1
abundance: once
CDR3aa: CASSPTSDGNTEAFF
CDR3nt: TGTGCCAGCTCACCGACCTCCGACGGAAACACTGAAGCTTTCTTT

v_gene: TRBV4-2
d_gene: TRBD2
j_gene: TRBJ2-7
abundance: -
CDR3aa: CASSRSGAGGFYEQYF
CDR3nt: TGTGCCAGCAGCCGTAGCGGCGCGGGAGGGTTCTACGAGCAGTACTTC

v_gene: TRBV10-3
d_gene: -
j_gene: TRBJ1-1
abundance: -
CDR3aa: CAISESKGRDTEAFF
CDR3nt: TGTGCCATCAGTGAGTCGAAGGGACGGGACACTGAAGCTTTCTTT

v_gene: TRBV4-2
d_gene: -
j_gene: TRBJ1-4
abundance: -
CDR3aa: CASSSRGATNEKLFF
CDR3nt: TGTGCCAGCAGCTCCAGGGGTGCAACTAATGAAAAACTGTTTTTT

v_gene: TRBV5-1
d_gene: TRBD2
j_gene: TRBJ2-5
abundance: -
CDR3aa: CASSLAYPLAGGPRETQYF
CDR3nt: TGCGCCAGCAGCTTGGCCTATCCGCTAGCGGGAGGCCCTCGAGAGACCCAGTACTTC

v_gene: TRBV9
d_gene: -
j_gene: TRBJ1-6
abundance: -
CDR3aa: CASSAQGLRSPLHF
CDR3nt: TGTGCCAGCAGCGCGCAGGGGCTGCGATCACCCCTCCACTTT

v_gene: TRBV10-3
d_gene: TRBD1
j_gene: TRBJ2-7
abundance: -
CDR3aa: CAISESLHTGQELYEQYF
CDR3nt: TGTGCCATCAGTGAGTCGTTACATACGGGACAGGAGCTCTACGAGCAGTACTTC

v_gene: TRBV19
d_gene: TRBD1
j_gene: TRBJ1-3
abundance: -
CDR3aa: CASSSHRDRRNTIYF
CDR3nt: TGTGCCAGTAGTTCCCACCGGGACAGGCGAAACACCATATATTTT

v_gene: TRBV7-9
d_gene: -
j_gene: TRBJ1-2
abundance: -
CDR3aa: CASSLRGQGFDGYTF
CDR3nt: TGTGCCAGCAGCTTGAGGGGTCAGGGGTTTGATGGCTACACCTTC

v_gene: TRBV19
d_gene: -
j_gene: TRBJ1-2
abundance: -
CDR3aa: CASTEAAGQFYGYTF
CDR3nt: TGTGCCAGTACCGAGGCGGCGGGCCAGTTCTATGGCTACACCTTC

v_gene: TRBV5-1
d_gene: TRBD1
j_gene: TRBJ1-1
abundance: -
CDR3aa: CASSSTGGNTEAFF
CDR3nt: TGCGCCAGCAGCTCGACAGGGGGGAACACTGAAGCTTTCTTT

v_gene: TRBV7-2
d_gene: -
j_gene: TRBJ2-7
abundance: few
CDR3aa: CASSLSRQAYEQYF
CDR3nt: TGTGCCAGCAGCTTAAGTCGTCAGGCCTACGAGCAGTACTTC

v_gene: TRBV19
d_gene: -
j_gene: TRBJ1-5
abundance: -
CDR3aa: CASDQGPGQPQHF
CDR3nt: TGTGCCAGTGATCAGGGGCCGGGTCAGCCCCAGCATTTT

v_gene: TRBV19
d_gene: -
j_gene: TRBJ1-1
abundance: -
CDR3aa: CASSIWGEAFF
CDR3nt: TGTGCCAGTAGTATATGGGGTGAAGCTTTCTTT

v_gene: TRBV7-9
d_gene: -
j_gene: TRBJ2-7
abundance: -
CDR3aa: CASSPSGSFGDEQYF
CDR3nt: TGTGCCAGCAGCCCATCAGGGTCCTTTGGTGACGAGCAGTACTTC

v_gene: TRBV18
d_gene: -
j_gene: TRBJ2-5
abundance: once
CDR3aa: CASSGTGNQETQYF
CDR3nt: TGTGCCAGCTCAGGAACAGGAAACCAAGAGACCCAGTACTTC

v_gene: TRBV9
d_gene: TRBD1
j_gene: TRBJ1-1
abundance: -
CDR3aa: CASSVGLLGTGGSNTEAFF
CDR3nt: TGTGCCAGCAGCGTAGGTCTGCTGGGGACAGGGGGCTCGAACACTGAAGCTTTCTTT

v_gene: TRBV9
d_gene: -
j_gene: TRBJ1-1
abundance: -
CDR3aa: CASSPRGTLNTEAFF
CDR3nt: TGTGCCAGCAGTCCCCGAGGGACACTGAACACTGAAGCTTTCTTT